This T cell receptor beta chain was observed in a study of blood T cells in healthy people across ages. The germline CDR1 and CDR2 sequences are SNHLY and FYNNEI. CDR3 length equals 12 residues. A J-beta primer mix and a sample-barcoded 5' primer were used in a second PCR of about 7 to 12 cycles. TCRdb redid the calling of the 5' RACE reads with MiXCR, one entry per CDR3 protein. The repertoire holds almost 1 million distinct CDR3 sequences, with about 53% as singletons. Sequenced material: blood. This receptor was taken from a woman aged 55-75 years in good health. The chain couples TRBV2 to TRBJ2-4, with 7 bases fitting TRBD1. The J call may be incorrect, as the DNA end agrees better with TRBJ2-7. The CDR3 DNA sequence: TGTGCCAGCAAAACAGGGGACTACGAGCAGTACTTC. Protein product: CASKTGDYEQYF.